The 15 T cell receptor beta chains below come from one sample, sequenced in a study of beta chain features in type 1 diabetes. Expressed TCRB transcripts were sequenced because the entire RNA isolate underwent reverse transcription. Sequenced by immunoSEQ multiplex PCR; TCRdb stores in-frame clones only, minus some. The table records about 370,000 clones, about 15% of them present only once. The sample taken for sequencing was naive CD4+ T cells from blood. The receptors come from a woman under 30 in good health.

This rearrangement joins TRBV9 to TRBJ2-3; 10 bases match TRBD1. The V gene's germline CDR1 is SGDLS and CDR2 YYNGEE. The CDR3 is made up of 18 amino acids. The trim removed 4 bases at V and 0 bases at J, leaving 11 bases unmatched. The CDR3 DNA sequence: TGTGCCAGCAGCACAAGGGGACAGGGGCCTTCTAGCACAGATACGCAGTATTTT. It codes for CASSTRGQGPSSTDTQYF.

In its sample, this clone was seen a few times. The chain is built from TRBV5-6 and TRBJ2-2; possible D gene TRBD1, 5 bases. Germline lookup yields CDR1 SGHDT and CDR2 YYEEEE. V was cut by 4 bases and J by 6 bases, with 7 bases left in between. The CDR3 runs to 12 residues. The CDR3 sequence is CASSVTAGELFF. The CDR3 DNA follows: TGTGCCAGCAGCGTGACAGCCGGGGAGCTGTTTTTT.

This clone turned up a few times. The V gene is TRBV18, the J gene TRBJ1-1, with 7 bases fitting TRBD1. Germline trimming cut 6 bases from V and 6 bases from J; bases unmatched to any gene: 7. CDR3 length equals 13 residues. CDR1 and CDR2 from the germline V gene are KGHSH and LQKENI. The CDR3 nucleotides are TGTGCCAGCTCCCCCAGGGACAGTTCTGAAGCTTTCTTT. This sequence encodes CASSPRDSSEAFF.

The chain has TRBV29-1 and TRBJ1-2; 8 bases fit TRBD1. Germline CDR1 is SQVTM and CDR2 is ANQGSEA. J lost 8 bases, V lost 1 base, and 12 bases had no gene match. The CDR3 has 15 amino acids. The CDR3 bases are TGCAGCGTTGAAGGGGCGGCGGACAGGGAGCGAGGCTACACCTTC. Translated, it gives CSVEGAADRERGYTF.

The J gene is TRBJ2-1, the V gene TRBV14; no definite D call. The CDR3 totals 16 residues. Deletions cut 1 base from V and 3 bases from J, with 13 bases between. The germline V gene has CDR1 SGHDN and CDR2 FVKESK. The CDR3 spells CASSQGISAGYNEQFF. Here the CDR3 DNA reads TGTGCCAGCAGCCAAGGGATCTCGGCAGGCTACAATGAGCAGTTCTTC.

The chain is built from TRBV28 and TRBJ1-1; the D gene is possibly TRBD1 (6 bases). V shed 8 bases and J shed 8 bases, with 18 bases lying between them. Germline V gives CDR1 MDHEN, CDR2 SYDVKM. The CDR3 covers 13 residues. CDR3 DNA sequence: TGTGCCAGCCGAGGGGGGGCAGGATTAGAAGCTTTCTTT. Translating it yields CASRGGAGLEAFF.

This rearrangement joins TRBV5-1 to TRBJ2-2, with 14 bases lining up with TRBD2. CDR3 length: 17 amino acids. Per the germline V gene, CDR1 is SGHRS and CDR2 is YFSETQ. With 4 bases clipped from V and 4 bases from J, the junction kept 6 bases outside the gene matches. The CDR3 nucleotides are TGCGCCAGCAGCCCCGGGACTAGCGGGAGATTCACCGGGGAGCTGTTTTTT. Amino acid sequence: CASSPGTSGRFTGELFF.

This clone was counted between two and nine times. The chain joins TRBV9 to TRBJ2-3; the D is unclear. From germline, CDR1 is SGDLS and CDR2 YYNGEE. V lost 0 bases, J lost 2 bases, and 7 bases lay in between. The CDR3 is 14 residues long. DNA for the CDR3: TGTGCCAGCAGCGTAGACAGTTACACAGATACGCAGTATTTT. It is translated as CASSVDSYTDTQYF.

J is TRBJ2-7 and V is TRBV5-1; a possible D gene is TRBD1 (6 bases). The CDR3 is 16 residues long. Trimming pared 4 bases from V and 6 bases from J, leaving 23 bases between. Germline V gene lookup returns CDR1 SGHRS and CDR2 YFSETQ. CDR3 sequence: CASSLGRTGRGSEQYF. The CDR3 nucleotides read TGCGCCAGCAGCCTCGGTCGTACAGGGAGAGGTAGCGAGCAGTACTTC.

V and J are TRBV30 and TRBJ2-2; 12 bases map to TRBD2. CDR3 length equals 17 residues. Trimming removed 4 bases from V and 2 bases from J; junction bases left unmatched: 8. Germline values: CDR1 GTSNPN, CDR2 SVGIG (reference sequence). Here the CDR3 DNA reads TGTGCCTGGACCAAGACTAGCGGGAGTGTTAACACCGGGGAGCTGTTTTTT. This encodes CAWTKTSGSVNTGELFF.

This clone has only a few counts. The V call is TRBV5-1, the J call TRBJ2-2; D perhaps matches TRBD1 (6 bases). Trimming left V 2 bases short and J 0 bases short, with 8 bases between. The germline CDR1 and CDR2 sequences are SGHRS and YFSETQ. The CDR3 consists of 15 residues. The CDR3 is CASSLTGPNTGELFF. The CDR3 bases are TGCGCCAGCAGCTTAACAGGGCCGAACACCGGGGAGCTGTTTTTT. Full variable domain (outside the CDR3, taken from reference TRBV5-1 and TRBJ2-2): KAGVTQTPRYLIKTRGQQVTLSCSPISGHRSVSWYQQTPGQGLQFLFEYFSETQRNKGNFPGRFSGRQFSNSRSEMNVSTLELGDSALYLCASSLTGPNTGELFFGEGSRLTVL.

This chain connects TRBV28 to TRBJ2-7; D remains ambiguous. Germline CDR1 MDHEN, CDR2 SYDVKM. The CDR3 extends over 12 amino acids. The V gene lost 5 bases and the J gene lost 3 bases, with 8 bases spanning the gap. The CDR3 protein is CASSTSVYEQYF. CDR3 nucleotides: TGTGCCAGCAGTACTTCCGTCTACGAGCAGTACTTC.

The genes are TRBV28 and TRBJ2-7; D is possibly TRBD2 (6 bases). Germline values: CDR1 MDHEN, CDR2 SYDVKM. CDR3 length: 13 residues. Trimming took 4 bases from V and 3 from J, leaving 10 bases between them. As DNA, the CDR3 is TGTGCCAGCAGTTCGGGACTGATCTACGAGCAGTACTTC. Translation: CASSSGLIYEQYF.

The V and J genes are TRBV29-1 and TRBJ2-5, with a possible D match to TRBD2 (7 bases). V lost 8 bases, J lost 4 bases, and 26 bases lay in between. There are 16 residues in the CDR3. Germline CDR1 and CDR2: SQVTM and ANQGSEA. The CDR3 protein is CSLFHRGEGLRETQYF. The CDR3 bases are TGCAGCCTTTTTCATAGGGGGGAGGGCTTGCGAGAGACCCAGTACTTC.

This CDR3 is CASSVGQELYEQYF. Written as DNA, the CDR3 is TGTGCCAGCAGCGTTGGACAGGAACTCTACGAGCAGTACTTC. The gene calls are TRBV9 and TRBJ2-7, with 7 nucleotides matching TRBD1. Germline assignment: CDR1 SGDLS and CDR2 YYNGEE. The CDR3 runs to 14 residues. Trimming removed 2 bases from V and 3 bases from J; junction bases left unmatched: 5.